These T cell receptor beta chains were read from a single sample in a study of T cell responses to AZD1222 COVID-19 vaccine. The repertoire was sequenced with immunoSEQ multiplex PCR; TCRdb's copy has only in-frame clones and lacks some. The sample holds 80,000 to 95,000 clones, 90% seen once. Sample: peripheral blood, taken on day 0 of AZD1222 vaccination. These receptors all come from an adult in good health. The CDR3 runs from the conserved cysteine through the conserved F or W. The D gene is left open where the match is weak. Only part of the rows carry a size: once, few, many, or a class if the clone is expanded.

NA	few	TRBV5-6	TRBJ2-7	TGTGCCAGCAGCTTCGGAGGGGTCTACGAGCAGTACTTC	CASSFGGVYEQYF
NA	NA	TRBV7-9	TRBJ2-2	TGTGCCAGCAGCTTAGTTCCAGTGAACACCGGGGAGCTGTTTTTT	CASSLVPVNTGELFF
NA	NA	TRBV28	TRBJ2-3	TGTGCCAGCAGTTCCCGCGGGGGACAGGCACAGGATACGCAGTATTTT	CASSSRGGQAQDTQYF
TRBD2	NA	TRBV7-3	TRBJ2-5	TGTGCCAGCAGCTTGGGTAGCGGGGGGGCAGAGACCCAGTACTTC	CASSLGSGGAETQYF
NA	NA	TRBV29-1	TRBJ1-2	TGCAGCGCCCTAGACCTGGGACGGACCTTGAATTCTAACTATGGCTACACCTTC	CSALDLGRTLNSNYGYTF
NA	NA	TRBV20-1	TRBJ1-1	TGCAGTGCTAGTTCGGGGTTAACTGAAGCTTTCTTT	CSASSGLTEAFF
NA	NA	TRBV27	TRBJ1-1	TGTGCCAGCAGCGAGTCTCCATCGAACACTGAAGCTTTCTTT	CASSESPSNTEAFF
TRBD1	NA	TRBV4-3	TRBJ1-2	TGCGCCAGCAGCCAAGATTGGGACAGGGGTGTGACAGGCTACACCTTC	CASSQDWDRGVTGYTF
TRBD1	NA	TRBV7-2	TRBJ1-1	TGTGCCAGCAGCTTAGCGCGCCAGGGGGTCACTGAAGCTTTCTTT	CASSLARQGVTEAFF
NA	NA	TRBV6-5	TRBJ1-1	TGTGCCAGCAGTTGGGGTATTGCCACTGAAGCTTTCTTT	CASSWGIATEAFF
NA	NA	TRBV7-9	TRBJ1-6	TGTGCCAGCAGCTACGACGAACTCACCCTCCACTTT	CASSYDELTLHF
TRBD1	NA	TRBV5-1	TRBJ2-7	TGCGCCAGCAGCACCGGGGACAGGGACTACGAGCAGTACTTC	CASSTGDRDYEQYF